A selection of T cell receptor beta chains follows, all from one sample in a study of identical twins. One entry per CDR3 protein results from TCRdb running MiXCR on the 5' RACE reads. The data hold hundreds of thousands of distinct CDR3 sequences, with approximately 21% observed a single time. These data were likewise used in another study, on T cells expressing NK-cell markers.

Sequences were obtained from PBMCs. These receptor sequences come from a woman between 18 and 29 years old in good health. The CDR3 runs from the conserved cysteine through the conserved F or W. A D gene is named only where the DNA matches it firmly. Where a row states a size, it is once, few, many or the class of an expanded clone; other rows omit it.

>TRBJ2-7|TRBD2|-|TRBV11-2
CASSSIRTSLRGYEQYF
TGTGCCAGCAGCTCTATAAGGACTAGCCTTAGAGGATACGAGCAGTACTTC
>TRBJ1-1|-|-|TRBV3-1
CASSLVLRTEAFF
TGTGCCAGCAGCCTAGTCCTACGCACTGAAGCTTTCTTT
>TRBJ2-7|-|few|TRBV6-1
CASRAAQAYEQYF
TGTGCCAGCCGGGCAGCGCAGGCCTACGAGCAGTACTTC
>TRBJ2-5|-|many|TRBV5-1
CASTRRGQETQYF
TGCGCCAGCACCAGGAGAGGCCAAGAGACCCAGTACTTC
>TRBJ2-2|-|few|TRBV19
CASSPWRTGELFF
TGTGCCAGTAGTCCCTGGCGGACCGGGGAGCTGTTTTTT
>TRBJ1-5|TRBD1|few|TRBV11-2
CASSSHGQGGSNQPQHF
TGTGCCAGCAGCTCCCACGGACAGGGGGGTAGCAATCAGCCCCAGCATTTT
>TRBJ2-5|-|-|TRBV28
CASGYPRDTEVQETQYF
TGTGCCAGCGGGTACCCCCGGGACACCGAGGTCCAAGAGACCCAGTACTTC
>TRBJ1-1|TRBD1|few|TRBV14
CASSQYRDRVNTEAFF
TGTGCCAGCAGCCAGTACCGGGACAGAGTGAACACTGAAGCTTTCTTT
>TRBJ1-2|-|many|TRBV12-3/TRBV12-4
CASSFGGYTF
TGTGCCAGCAGTTTTGGGGGCTACACCTTC
>TRBJ1-1|-|-|TRBV9
CASSQHGLEAFF
TGTGCCAGCAGCCAACATGGTCTCGAAGCTTTCTTT
>TRBJ2-1|-|few|TRBV10-3
CAISRDASSYNEQFF
TGTGCCATCAGTCGGGACGCCAGCTCCTACAATGAGCAGTTCTTC
>TRBJ1-6|-|many|TRBV5-6
CASSLSGTGNSPLHF
TGTGCCAGCAGCTTGTCCGGGACGGGTAATTCACCCCTCCACTTT
>TRBJ2-5|TRBD1|few|TRBV29-1
CSVPGTGKETQYF
TGCAGCGTCCCCGGGACAGGGAAAGAGACCCAGTACTTC
>TRBJ1-1|-|-|TRBV7-9
CARKSRAEAFF
TGTGCCAGGAAGTCCCGGGCAGAAGCTTTCTTT
>TRBJ2-1|TRBD2|-|TRBV7-2
CASSLMASGIQGYQFF
TGTGCCAGCAGCTTAATGGCTAGCGGAATTCAAGGCTATCAGTTCTTC
>TRBJ2-1|TRBD2|many|TRBV5-1
CASSPSSGRYNEQFF
TGCGCCAGCAGCCCCTCGAGCGGGAGGTACAATGAGCAGTTCTTC
>TRBJ2-1|TRBD1|few|TRBV29-1
CSVNDRAGSYNEQFF
TGCAGCGTCAATGACAGGGCGGGCTCCTACAATGAGCAGTTCTTC
>TRBJ2-2|TRBD1|-|TRBV9
CASSFKKGGAGTGELFF
TGTGCCAGCAGCTTTAAAAAAGGGGGCGCTGGCACCGGGGAGCTGTTTTTT
>TRBJ2-7|-|-|TRBV6-5
CASSYSSQGPYEQYF
TGTGCCAGCAGTTACTCTAGCCAGGGTCCCTACGAGCAGTACTTC
>TRBJ2-7|-|few|TRBV10-3
CAISDEGLSYEQYF
TGTGCCATCAGTGACGAGGGCCTCTCCTACGAGCAGTACTTC
>TRBJ2-5|-|-|TRBV18
CASSPDYQYQETQYF
TGTGCCAGCTCACCAGACTATCAGTACCAAGAGACCCAGTACTTC
>TRBJ2-1|TRBD2|-|TRBV7-3
CASSGGGYYNEQFF
TGTGCCAGCAGTGGCGGGGGATACTACAATGAGCAGTTCTTC
>TRBJ1-1|-|few|TRBV20-1
CSAKTGGSLRTEAFF
TGCAGTGCAAAGACAGGTGGATCCCTGAGGACTGAAGCTTTCTTT
>TRBJ2-1|-|few|TRBV5-6
CASSLRVAEQFF
TGTGCCAGCAGCTTGAGGGTAGCGGAGCAGTTCTTC
>TRBJ2-5|TRBD2|few|TRBV20-1
CSAQSGLVRTQYF
TGCAGTGCACAGAGTGGACTAGTTAGGACCCAGTACTTC
>TRBJ2-3|-|few|TRBV5-6
CASSTRGLGSTDTQYF
TGTGCCAGCAGCACCCGTGGTCTAGGAAGCACAGATACGCAGTATTTT